What follows are 18 T cell receptor beta chains derived from one specimen sequenced in a study of T cells in Graves' hyperthyroidism and ophthalmopathy. Regions amplified from RNA transcripts were the TCR beta CDR3 regions. The HTBI primer set drove a first-round RT-PCR of the TCR CDR3. TCRdb reprocessed the multiplex PCR reads via MiXCR and lists one record per CDR3 protein. The sample yields about 500,000 distinct CDR3 sequences, around 14% seen once. The specimen sequenced was blood. The receptors here all came from a woman between 18 and 30 years old with Graves' hyperthyroidism.

This clonotype was seen a handful of times. The chain couples TRBV10-3 to TRBJ1-1; TRBD1 might be the D (6 bases). This CDR3 has 13 amino acids. Trimming took off 7 bases at V and 5 bases at J, with 14 bases between the two ends. The germline gives CDR1 ENHRY, CDR2 SYGVKD. CDR3 region: CAITRAGETEAFF. The CDR3, as DNA: TGTGCCATCACCCGGGCAGGGGAGACTGAAGCTTTCTTT.

This chain connects TRBV6-2 or TRBV6-3 to TRBJ1-5; 9 positions match TRBD1. After removal of 3 bases from V and 1 base from J, the junction contained 4 bases not matched to a gene. CDR1 and CDR2 from the germline V gene are MNHEY and SVGEGT. This CDR3 is built from 16 residues. The CDR3 sequence is CASSYPGTGSNQPQHF. The CDR3 nucleotides are TGTGCCAGCAGTTATCCCGGGACAGGGAGCAATCAGCCCCAGCATTTT.

About this clonotype: One base away lies a much larger clone, so this may be a sequencing read error. The chain links TRBV18 to TRBJ2-5, with D tentatively TRBD2 (5 bases). The CDR3 consists of 14 residues. The V gene's germline CDR1 is KGHSH and CDR2 LQKENI. The CDR3 coding sequence is TGTGCCAGCTCACCACCAGCGGACCAAGAGACCCAGCACTTC. Translating gives CASSPPADQETQHF.

This clonotype was counted at least ten times. The CDR3 loop is CASSPSSGTFQETQYF. The CDR3 DNA sequence: TGTGCCAGCTCACCCTCTAGCGGGACCTTCCAAGAGACCCAGTACTTC. The rearrangement links TRBV18 to TRBJ2-5; 9 nucleotides agree with TRBD2. Germline V lookup: CDR1 KGHSH, CDR2 LQKENI. V dropped 3 bases and J dropped 1; count of bases not matched to a gene: 6. This CDR3 has 16 amino acids.

Ten or more counts support this clonotype. This sequence joins TRBV12-3 or TRBV12-4 and TRBJ2-5, with TRBD1 as a possible D gene (6 bases). The CDR3 runs 16 residues. Trimming stripped 6 bases from V and 1 base from J, with 18 bases between. The CDR3 region is CASRPTRQAGQETQYF. The CDR3 nucleotides are TGTGCCAGCAGACCTACCCGACAGGCTGGCCAAGAGACCCAGTACTTC.

This clonotype has a count of ten or more. V is TRBV12-5 and J is TRBJ2-2; 13 nucleotides match TRBD2. J lost 6 bases, V lost 6 bases, and 4 bases had no gene match. The CDR3 totals 15 residues. Per the germline V gene, CDR1 is LGHNT and CDR2 is FRNRAP. CDR3 protein: CASGSTSGRAGELFF. Here the CDR3 DNA reads TGTGCTAGTGGCTCTACTAGCGGGAGGGCCGGGGAGCTGTTTTTT.

This clonotype has only a few counts. The rearrangement uses TRBV7-9 and TRBJ2-7, with D tentatively TRBD2 (5 bases). The CDR3 has 15 residues. V was pared by 1 base and J by 0 bases, with 10 bases between. Germline CDR1 SEHNR, CDR2 FQNEAQ (reference sequence). The CDR3 sequence: CASSLERRSSYEQYF. CDR3 bases: TGTGCCAGCAGCTTAGAGCGGCGCAGCTCCTACGAGCAGTACTTC.

This clonotype came up many times. The CDR3 sequence: CASSLSGQGINGYTF. CDR3 sequence (DNA): TGTGCCAGCAGTTTAAGTGGACAGGGAATAAATGGCTACACCTTC. The chain recombines TRBV12-3 or TRBV12-4 with TRBJ1-2, with 8 bases fitting TRBD1. V was pared by 2 bases and J by 6 bases, with 8 bases of the junction left unmatched. The CDR3 runs 15 residues.

This clonotype was counted many times. The gene calls are TRBV27 and TRBJ2-3, with D tentatively TRBD2 (5 bases). The germline V gene encodes CDR1 MNHEY and CDR2 SMNVEV (reference sequence). The CDR3 is 16 residues long. V was clipped by 3 bases and J by 4 bases, with 17 bases between them. CDR3 nucleotide sequence: TGTGCCAGCAGTTTGGGTCTAGCAGGTCTCTCAGATACGCAGTATTTT. Translated, it gives CASSLGLAGLSDTQYF.

Concerning this clonotype itself: Possible read error: a much larger clone is one base away. The chain uses TRBV4-1 and TRBJ2-2; D is uncertain. The CDR3 is 14 amino acids. Germline loops: CDR1 MGHRA, CDR2 YSYEKL. The CDR3, as DNA: TGCGCCAGCGGCCAATTGGACGGCACCGGGGAGCTGTTTTTT. Its protein product is CASGQLDGTGELFF.

This clonotype showed up many times. The chain combines TRBV19 with TRBJ1-4; 7 bases are shared with TRBD1. V gave up 5 bases and J gave up 2 bases; unmatched junction bases: 5. Germline values: CDR1 LNHDA, CDR2 SQIVND (reference sequence). This CDR3 comprises 15 residues. The CDR3 loop is CASSRWTGTNEKLFF. The CDR3 DNA follows: TGTGCCAGTAGTCGATGGACAGGTACTAATGAAAAACTGTTTTTT.

This clonotype was detected ten times or more. This chain links TRBV5-1 with TRBJ1-1, with D perhaps matching TRBD1 (6 bases). The germline V gene encodes CDR1 SGHRS and CDR2 YFSETQ. V was cut by 1 base and J by 0 bases, with 13 bases left in between. The length of the CDR3 is 16 residues. CDR3 residues: CASSLTGAPMNTEAFF. CDR3 coding DNA: TGCGCCAGCAGCTTGACGGGGGCCCCCATGAACACTGAAGCTTTCTTT.

The chain recombines TRBV6-1 with TRBJ2-7; possibly TRBD1 for D (7 bases). CDR3 length: 15 amino acids. Germline CDR1 reads MNHNS; CDR2 reads SASEGT. The V end lost 6 bases, the J end lost 3 bases, and 18 bases lay between the germline ends. This CDR3 is CASRPGGQSLYEQYF. CDR3 in DNA: TGTGCCAGCAGACCCGGGGGACAGAGTCTCTACGAGCAGTACTTC.

This clonotype showed up many times. This chain connects TRBV20-1 to TRBJ2-6, with 12 bases matching TRBD1. CDR3 length equals 16 residues. The V gene end was trimmed by 6 bases and the J gene end by 4 bases; junction bases not matched to a gene: 7. Germline loops: CDR1 DFQATT, CDR2 SNEGSKA (reference sequence). The CDR3 nucleotides read TGCAGTGCCACCGGGACAGGGGGCGCGGGGGCCAACGTCCTGACTTTC. Translation gives CSATGTGGAGANVLTF.

The table lists this clonotype with many counts. The chain has TRBV3-1 and TRBJ2-5; D ambiguous. The CDR3 covers 17 residues. Trimming cost V 4 bases and J 0 bases, with 18 bases left between them. Germline CDR1 is LGHDT and CDR2 is YNNKEL (reference sequence). CDR3 residues: CASSPRSRASYQETQYF. In DNA form, the CDR3 reads TGTGCCAGCAGCCCAAGATCAAGGGCTTCGTACCAAGAGACCCAGTACTTC.

The genes are TRBV7-9 and TRBJ2-2; D may correspond to TRBD1 or TRBD2 (5 bases each). V lost 0 bases to trimming and J lost 3 bases, with 17 bases between them. This CDR3 is built from 18 residues. Germline V gene sequence: CDR1 SEHNR, CDR2 FQNEAQ (reference sequence). The CDR3 loop reads CASSLARLGTTYTGELFF. CDR3 DNA: TGTGCCAGCAGCTTAGCGCGTCTCGGGACCACTTACACCGGGGAGCTGTTTTTT.

This clonotype was seen at least ten times. The chain employs TRBV10-3 and TRBJ2-1; D might be TRBD1 (6 bases). Trimming removed 4 bases from V and 5 bases from J, with 9 bases in between. The CDR3 length is 13 residues. Germline-derived CDR1 and CDR2 are ENHRY and SYGVKD. CDR3 nucleotide sequence: TGTGCCATCAGTGGAGGACAGAACAATGAGCAGTTCTTC. It yields the protein CAISGGQNNEQFF.

The genes are TRBV3-1 and TRBJ2-3; 11 nucleotides align to TRBD2. This CDR3 has 14 residues. The ends lost 9 bases at V and 4 bases at J; junction bases unmatched: 6. Germline V gives CDR1 LGHDT, CDR2 YNNKEL (reference sequence). Written as DNA, the CDR3 is TGTGCCAGTACCCCGACTAGCGGGGCAGATACGCAGTATTTT. As protein: CASTPTSGADTQYF.